What follows is one T cell receptor (beta chain) and its context. Germline is not matched at one junction end, which may reflect a read error. Combining a sample-barcoded 5' primer with a J-beta primer mix, a second PCR ran for roughly 6 to 12 cycles. TCRdb itself ran the 5' RACE reads through MiXCR, one entry per CDR3 protein. The sample holds more than 750,000 distinct CDR3 sequences, roughly 28% seen once. This sample was taken from a study of blood T cells in healthy people across ages. For the study at large: Per two T cells, about one barcoded beta molecule was captured through template switching.

CDR3 length: 13 residues. In germline, CDR1 is SNHLY, CDR2 FYNNEI. Separately, the same data were catalogued under a study of T cells of mothers and their children.

This rearrangement joins TRBV2 to TRBJ2-3; D is perhaps TRBD1 or TRBD2 (5 bases each). The clonotype was recovered from a woman aged 40 to 49 in good health. Sequences were obtained from blood. The chain's CDR3 is CVSSGGITDTQYF. CDR3 bases: TGTGTCAGCAGTGGGGGAATCACAGATACGCAGTATTTT.